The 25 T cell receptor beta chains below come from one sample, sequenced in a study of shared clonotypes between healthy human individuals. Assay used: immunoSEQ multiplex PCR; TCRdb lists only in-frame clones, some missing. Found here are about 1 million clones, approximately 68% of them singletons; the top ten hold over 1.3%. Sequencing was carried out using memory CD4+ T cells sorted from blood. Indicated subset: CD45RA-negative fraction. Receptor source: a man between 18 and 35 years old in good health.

The CDR3 protein is CASSPLAGYNEQFF. DNA for the CDR3: TGTGCCAGTAGTCCACTAGCGGGGTACAATGAGCAGTTCTTC. V is TRBV19 and J is TRBJ2-1; 10 positions agree with TRBD2. Germline CDR1 LNHDA, CDR2 SQIVND (reference sequence). CDR3 length equals 14 residues. V dropped 5 bases and J dropped 4; count of bases not matched to a gene: 2.

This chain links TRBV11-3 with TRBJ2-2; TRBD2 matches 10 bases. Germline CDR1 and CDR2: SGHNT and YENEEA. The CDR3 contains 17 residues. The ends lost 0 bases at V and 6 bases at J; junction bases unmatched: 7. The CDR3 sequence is CASSLEASGSRAGELFF. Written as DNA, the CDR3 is TGTGCCAGCAGCTTAGAAGCTAGCGGGAGTCGGGCCGGGGAGCTGTTTTTT.

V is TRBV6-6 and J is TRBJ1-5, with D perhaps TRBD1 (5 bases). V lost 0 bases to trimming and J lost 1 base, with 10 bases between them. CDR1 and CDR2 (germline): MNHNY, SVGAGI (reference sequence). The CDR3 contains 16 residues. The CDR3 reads CASSYSTGPSNQPQHF. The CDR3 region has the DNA TGTGCCAGCAGTTACTCGACGGGACCGAGCAATCAGCCCCAGCATTTT.

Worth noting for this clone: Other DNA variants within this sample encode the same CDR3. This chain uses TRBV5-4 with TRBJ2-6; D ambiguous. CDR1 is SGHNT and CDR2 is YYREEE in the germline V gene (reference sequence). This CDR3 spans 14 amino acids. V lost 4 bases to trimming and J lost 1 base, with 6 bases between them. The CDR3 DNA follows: TGTGCCAGCAGCCTGAGTTCTGGGGCCAACGTCCTGACTTTC. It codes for CASSLSSGANVLTF.

This CDR3 reads CASSSYRGLGTEAFF. In DNA, the CDR3 is TGTGCCAGCAGTTCGTACAGGGGGTTGGGTACTGAAGCTTTCTTT. The chain employs TRBV27 and TRBJ1-1; 8 nucleotides line up with TRBD1. The germline V gene has CDR1 MNHEY and CDR2 SMNVEV (reference sequence). The V segment lost 4 bases and the J segment 5 bases; nucleotides outside the gene matches: 9. The CDR3 sequence is 15 residues long.

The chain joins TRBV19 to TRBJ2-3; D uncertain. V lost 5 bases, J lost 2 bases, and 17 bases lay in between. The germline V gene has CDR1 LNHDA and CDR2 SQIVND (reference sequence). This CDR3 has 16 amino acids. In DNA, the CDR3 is TGTGCCAGTAGTCCCGCCGGCCGGTTCCCCACAGATACGCAGTATTTT. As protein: CASSPAGRFPTDTQYF.

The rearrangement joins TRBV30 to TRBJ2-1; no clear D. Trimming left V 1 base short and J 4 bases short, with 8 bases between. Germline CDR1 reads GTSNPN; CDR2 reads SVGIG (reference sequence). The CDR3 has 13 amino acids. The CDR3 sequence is CAWSASTYNEQFF. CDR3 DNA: TGTGCCTGGAGTGCGTCTACTTACAATGAGCAGTTCTTC.

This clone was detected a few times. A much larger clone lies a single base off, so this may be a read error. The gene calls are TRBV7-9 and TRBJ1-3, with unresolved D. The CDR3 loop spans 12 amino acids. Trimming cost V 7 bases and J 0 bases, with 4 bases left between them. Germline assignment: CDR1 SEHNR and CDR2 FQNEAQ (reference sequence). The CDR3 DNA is TGTGCCAGCACCCCCTCTGGAAACACCATATATTTT. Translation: CASTPSGNTIYF.

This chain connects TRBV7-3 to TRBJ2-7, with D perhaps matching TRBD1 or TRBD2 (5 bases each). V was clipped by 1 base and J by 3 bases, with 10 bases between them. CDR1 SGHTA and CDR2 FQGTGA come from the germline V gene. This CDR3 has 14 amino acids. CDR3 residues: CASSLNGGVYEQYF. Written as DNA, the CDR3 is TGTGCCAGCAGCTTAAATGGGGGAGTCTACGAGCAGTACTTC.

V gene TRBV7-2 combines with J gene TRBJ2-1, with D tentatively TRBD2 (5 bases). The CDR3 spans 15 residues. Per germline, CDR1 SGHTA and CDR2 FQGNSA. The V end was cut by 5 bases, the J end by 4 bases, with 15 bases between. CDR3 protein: CASSLTWGDYNEQFF. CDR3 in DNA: TGTGCCAGCAGCCTTACTTGGGGAGATTACAATGAGCAGTTCTTC.

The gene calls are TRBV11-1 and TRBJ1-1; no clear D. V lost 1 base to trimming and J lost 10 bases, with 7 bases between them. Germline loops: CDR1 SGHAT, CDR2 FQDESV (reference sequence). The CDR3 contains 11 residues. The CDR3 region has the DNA TGTGCCAGCAGCTTAGAGGTGGCAGCTTTCTTT. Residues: CASSLEVAAFF.

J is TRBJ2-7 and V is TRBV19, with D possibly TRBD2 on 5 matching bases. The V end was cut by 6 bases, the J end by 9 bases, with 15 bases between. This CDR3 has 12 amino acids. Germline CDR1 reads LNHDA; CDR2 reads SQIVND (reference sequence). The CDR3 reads CASRPGYEGQYF. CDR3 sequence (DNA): TGTGCCAGTAGACCAGGTTACGAGGGGCAGTACTTC.

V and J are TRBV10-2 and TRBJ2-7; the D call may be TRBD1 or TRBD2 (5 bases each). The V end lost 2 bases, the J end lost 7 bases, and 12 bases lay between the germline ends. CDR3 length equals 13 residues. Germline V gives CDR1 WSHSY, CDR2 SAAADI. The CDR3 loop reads CASSEQGSGEQYF. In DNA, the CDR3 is TGCGCCAGCAGTGAGCAGGGATCGGGAGAGCAGTACTTC.

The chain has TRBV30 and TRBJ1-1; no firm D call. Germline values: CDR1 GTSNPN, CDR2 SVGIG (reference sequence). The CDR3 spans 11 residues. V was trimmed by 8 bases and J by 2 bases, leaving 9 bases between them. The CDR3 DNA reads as TGTGCCGGGCTAATAAACACTGAAGCTTTCTTT. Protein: CAGLINTEAFF. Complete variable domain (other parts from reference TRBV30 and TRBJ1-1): SQTIHQWPATLVQPVGSPLSLECTVEGTSNPNLYWYRQAAGRGLQLLFYSVGIGQISSEVPQNLSASRPQDRQFILSSKKLLLSDSGFYLCAGLINTEAFFGQGTRLTVV.

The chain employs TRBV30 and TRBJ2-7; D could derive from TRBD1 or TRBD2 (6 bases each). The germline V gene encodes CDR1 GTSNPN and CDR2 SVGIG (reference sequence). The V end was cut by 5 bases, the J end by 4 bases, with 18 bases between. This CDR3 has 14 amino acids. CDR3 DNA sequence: TGTGCCTGGGCCAATGGGGGGCAGGGATACGAGCAGTACTTC. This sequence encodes CAWANGGQGYEQYF.

CDR3 amino acids: CASSLQDYTYEQYF. The CDR3 DNA is TGTGCCAGCAGCTTACAAGACTATACCTACGAGCAGTACTTC. The chain uses TRBV7-2 and TRBJ2-7; D perhaps matches TRBD2 (5 bases). V lost 2 bases and J lost 2, with 10 bases in between. Germline CDR1 and CDR2: SGHTA and FQGNSA. The CDR3 runs to 14 residues.

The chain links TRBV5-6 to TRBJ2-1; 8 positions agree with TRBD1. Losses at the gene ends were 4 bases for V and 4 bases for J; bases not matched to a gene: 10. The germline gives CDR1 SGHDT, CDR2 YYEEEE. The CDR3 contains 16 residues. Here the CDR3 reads CASSGGQAAKYNEQFF. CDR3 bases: TGTGCCAGCAGCGGGGGACAGGCGGCGAAATACAATGAGCAGTTCTTC.

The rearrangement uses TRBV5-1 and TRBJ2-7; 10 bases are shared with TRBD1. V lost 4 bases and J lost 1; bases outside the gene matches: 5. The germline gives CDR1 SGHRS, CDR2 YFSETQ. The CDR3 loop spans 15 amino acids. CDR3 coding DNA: TGCGCCAGCAGCAGAGGACAGGGGGTTTCCTACGAGCAGTACTTC. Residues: CASSRGQGVSYEQYF.

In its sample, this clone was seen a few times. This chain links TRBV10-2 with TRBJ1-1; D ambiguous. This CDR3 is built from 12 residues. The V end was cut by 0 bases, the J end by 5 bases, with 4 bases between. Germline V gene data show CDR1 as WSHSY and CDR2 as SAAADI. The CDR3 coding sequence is TGCGCCAGCAGTGAGTCAAGGACTGAAGCTTTCTTT. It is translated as CASSESRTEAFF.

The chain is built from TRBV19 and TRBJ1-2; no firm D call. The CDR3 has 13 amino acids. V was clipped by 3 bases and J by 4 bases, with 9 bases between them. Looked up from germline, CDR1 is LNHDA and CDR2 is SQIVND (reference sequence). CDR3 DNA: TGTGCCAGTAGTATCGATGCCGCCTATGGCTACACCTTC. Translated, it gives CASSIDAAYGYTF.

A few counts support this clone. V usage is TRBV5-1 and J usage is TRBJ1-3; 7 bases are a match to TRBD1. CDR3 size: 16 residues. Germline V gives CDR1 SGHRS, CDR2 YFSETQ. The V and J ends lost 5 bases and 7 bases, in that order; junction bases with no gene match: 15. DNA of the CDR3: TGCGCCAGCAGGCCGGGACAGAGGGATGACTGGAACACCATATATTTT. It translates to CASRPGQRDDWNTIYF.

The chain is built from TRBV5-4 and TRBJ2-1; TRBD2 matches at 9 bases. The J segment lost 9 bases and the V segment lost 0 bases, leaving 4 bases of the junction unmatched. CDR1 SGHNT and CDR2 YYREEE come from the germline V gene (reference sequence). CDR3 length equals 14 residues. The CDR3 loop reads CASSLASGTVEQFF. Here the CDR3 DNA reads TGTGCCAGCAGCTTGGCTAGCGGGACCGTTGAGCAGTTCTTC.

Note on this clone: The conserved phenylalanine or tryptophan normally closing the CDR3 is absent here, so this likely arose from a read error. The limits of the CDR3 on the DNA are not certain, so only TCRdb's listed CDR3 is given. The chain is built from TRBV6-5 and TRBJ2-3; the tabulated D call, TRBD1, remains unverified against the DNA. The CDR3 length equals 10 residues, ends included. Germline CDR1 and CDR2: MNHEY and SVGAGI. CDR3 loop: CASPLRPDRS.

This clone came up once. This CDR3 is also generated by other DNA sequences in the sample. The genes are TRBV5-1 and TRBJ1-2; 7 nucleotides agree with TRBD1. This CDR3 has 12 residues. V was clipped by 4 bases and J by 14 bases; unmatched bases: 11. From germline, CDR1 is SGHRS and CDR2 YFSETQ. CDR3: CASSTGQPDRTF. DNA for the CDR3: TGCGCCAGCAGCACGGGACAGCCGGATAGAACCTTC.

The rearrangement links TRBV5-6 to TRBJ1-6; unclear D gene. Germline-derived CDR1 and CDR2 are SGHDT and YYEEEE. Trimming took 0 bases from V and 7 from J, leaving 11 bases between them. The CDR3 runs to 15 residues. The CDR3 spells CASSLEGKKNSPLHF. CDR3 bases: TGTGCCAGCAGCTTGGAAGGAAAGAAGAATTCACCCCTCCACTTT.